What follows are 26 T cell receptor beta chains derived from one specimen sequenced in a study of regulatory T cells in long-lasting Graves disease. The time point here: persistent/refractory GD, antithyroid drugs over 5 years with positive TRAb. With RNA extracted from PBMCs as input, the TCR library was made. Libraries of TCR beta came from iRepertoire HTBI primers plus Arm-PCR of CDR3 regions. TCRdb used MiXCR to reprocess the multiplex PCR reads, holding one entry per CDR3 protein. This table holds around 430,000 distinct CDR3 sequences, around a fifth found once. Sequencing was performed on peripheral blood mononuclear cells (PBMCs), taken when the disease was refractory, from a patient treated with antithyroid drugs. The receptors were gathered from a female donor with Graves disease.

Note on this clonotype: Germline is not matched at one junction end, which may reflect a read error. The chain links TRBV7-9 to TRBJ1-1, with D maybe TRBD1 (5 bases). The CDR3 sequence is 15 residues long. The V gene's germline CDR1 is SEHNR and CDR2 FQNEAQ (reference sequence). The CDR3 DNA reads as TGCGCCAGCAGCCAAGAGGTCGGGGGTAGCACTGAAGCTTTCTTT. Translation gives CASSQEVGGSTEAFF.

The sample holds a few counts of this clonotype. The V call is TRBV28, the J call TRBJ2-3; TRBD1 matches 10 bases. The CDR3 has 16 amino acids. Germline CDR1 and CDR2: MDHEN and SYDVKM. V dropped 4 bases and J dropped 5; count of bases not matched to a gene: 9. In nucleotides, the CDR3 is TGTGCCAGCAGTTCAACCGACAGGGGGCTGTTAGATACGCAGTATTTT. The encoded protein is CASSSTDRGLLDTQYF.

This clonotype came up a few times. The chain couples TRBV7-8 to TRBJ2-2, with D tentatively TRBD2 (5 bases). V dropped 2 bases and J dropped 1 base, with 14 bases sitting between them. This CDR3 comprises 17 residues. Per germline, CDR1 SGHVS and CDR2 FQNEAQ. The CDR3: CASSLFSGEWNTGELFF. The CDR3 DNA follows: TGTGCCAGCAGCTTATTTTCCGGGGAGTGGAACACCGGGGAGCTGTTTTTT.

The chain is built from TRBV19 and TRBJ2-7, with 8 bases aligning to TRBD1. CDR3 size: 15 residues. CDR1 and CDR2 from the germline V gene are LNHDA and SQIVND (reference sequence). V lost 5 bases, J lost 3 bases, and 9 bases stayed unmatched. CDR3 sequence reads: CASSAGTGEVYEQYF. The CDR3 DNA reads TGTGCCAGTAGTGCCGGGACAGGAGAAGTCTACGAGCAGTACTTC.

Ten or more counts support this clonotype. The rearrangement joins TRBV28 to TRBJ2-7; 8 positions agree with TRBD1. In germline, CDR1 is MDHEN, CDR2 SYDVKM. V gave up 7 bases and J gave up 2 bases; unmatched junction bases: 7. CDR3 size: 14 residues. CDR3 loop: CASNNQGATYEQYF. Written as DNA, the CDR3 is TGTGCCAGCAATAACCAGGGGGCCACCTACGAGCAGTACTTC.

This clonotype was seen a handful of times. V and J are TRBV5-1 and TRBJ1-4, with 10 bases lining up with TRBD1. Trimming removed 4 bases from V and 7 bases from J; junction bases left unmatched: 7. The germline gives CDR1 SGHRS, CDR2 YFSETQ. This CDR3 is built from 15 residues. The chain's CDR3 is CASSRPGQGFEKLFF. DNA for the CDR3: TGCGCCAGCAGCCGCCCGGGACAGGGGTTTGAAAAACTGTTTTTT.

The gene calls are TRBV6-2 or TRBV6-3 and TRBJ2-1; D perhaps matches TRBD2 (6 bases). Germline lookup yields CDR1 MNHEY and CDR2 SVGEGT. V was pared by 2 bases and J by 5 bases, with 16 bases between. The CDR3 consists of 16 residues. In nucleotides, the CDR3 is TGTGCCAGCAGTTACGATTTTGCGGGACCCCACAATGAGCAGTTCTTC. It specifies CASSYDFAGPHNEQFF.

This clonotype was seen repeatedly, ten times or more. This chain joins TRBV28 and TRBJ2-5; 9 bases line up with TRBD1. The CDR3 runs to 15 residues. CDR1 and CDR2 from the germline V gene are MDHEN and SYDVKM. With V trimmed by 8 bases and J by 2 bases, 9 bases remained unmatched. The CDR3 region is CASGPQGAPQETQYF. The CDR3 DNA follows: TGTGCCAGCGGCCCACAGGGGGCCCCTCAAGAGACCCAGTACTTC. Full variable domain (rest looked up from reference TRBV28 and TRBJ2-5): DVKVTQSSRYLVKRTGEKVFLECVQDMDHENMFWYRQDPGLGLRLIYFSYDVKMKEKGDIPEGYSVSREKKERFSLILESASTNQTSMYLCASGPQGAPQETQYFGPGTRLLVL.

This clonotype has at least ten counts. The chain couples TRBV7-2 to TRBJ2-5; TRBD2 might be the D (6 bases). Germline V gene lookup returns CDR1 SGHTA and CDR2 FQGNSA. Trimming removed 4 bases at V and 7 bases at J, with 16 bases between. CDR3 length: 14 amino acids. The DNA for the CDR3 is TGTGCCAGCAGCTCGGGACTTGGCACAGGGACCCAGTACTTC. Translation: CASSSGLGTGTQYF.

This clonotype was found many times. This sequence joins TRBV12-3 or TRBV12-4 and TRBJ1-1; tentatively, D is TRBD1 (5 bases). Trimming left V 6 bases short and J 1 base short, with 12 bases between. The CDR3 is made up of 14 amino acids. Written as DNA, the CDR3 is TGTGCCAGCAGATGGGGACGGGAGAACACTGAAGCTTTCTTT. This gives the protein CASRWGRENTEAFF.

The chain combines TRBV9 with TRBJ1-6; D is ambiguous. The germline CDR1 and CDR2 sequences are SGDLS and YYNGEE. CDR3 length equals 11 residues. The V end was cut by 3 bases, the J end by 14 bases, with 9 bases between. The CDR3: CASSEVSALHF. The DNA of the CDR3 is TGTGCCAGCAGCGAGGTTTCGGCCCTCCACTTT.

The sample holds many counts of this clonotype. The rearrangement uses TRBV14 and TRBJ1-4; 7 bases map to TRBD1. Germline values: CDR1 SGHDN, CDR2 FVKESK. With 4 bases clipped from V and 5 bases from J, the junction kept 7 bases outside the gene matches. The CDR3 sequence is 15 residues long. CDR3 protein: CASSPSRGGNEKLFF. The CDR3 DNA follows: TGTGCCAGCAGCCCCTCCAGGGGGGGAAATGAAAAACTGTTTTTT.

The chain is built from TRBV7-9 and TRBJ1-4; no clear D. V lost 5 bases and J 0 bases, leaving 7 bases between the germline ends. Germline V CDR1 and CDR2: SEHNR, FQNEAQ (reference sequence). The length of the CDR3 is 14 residues. DNA of the CDR3: TGTGCCAGCAGCCGCCCAGCAACTAATGAAAAACTGTTTTTT. Residues: CASSRPATNEKLFF.

This clonotype was seen many times. The rearrangement uses TRBV6-1 and TRBJ1-5; the D is unclear. Looked up from germline, CDR1 is MNHNS and CDR2 is SASEGT. V was trimmed by 7 bases and J by 5 bases, leaving 12 bases between them. This CDR3 has 13 residues. The CDR3 is CASTLQEDQPQHF. The CDR3 bases are TGTGCCAGCACCCTTCAAGAGGATCAGCCCCAGCATTTT.

This clonotype was observed many times. V gene TRBV29-1 combines with J gene TRBJ1-4, with no clear D. The CDR3 length is 14 residues. Per the germline V gene, CDR1 is SQVTM and CDR2 is ANQGSEA. Trimming pared 4 bases from V and 5 bases from J, leaving 14 bases between. The CDR3 region is CSVALTVTNEKLFF. CDR3 nucleotide sequence: TGCAGCGTTGCCCTGACGGTGACCAATGAAAAACTGTTTTTT.

The table lists this clonotype with many counts. The genes are TRBV11-2 and TRBJ1-1; the D is unclear. Germline CDR1 and CDR2: SGHAT and FQNNGV. V dropped 1 base and J dropped 3 bases, with 9 bases sitting between them. This CDR3 has 14 residues. CDR3 sequence: CASSLALLDTEAFF. CDR3 nucleotide sequence: TGTGCCAGCAGCTTAGCCCTATTGGACACTGAAGCTTTCTTT.

This clonotype was seen more than once but under ten times. The chain uses TRBV30 and TRBJ2-7; no definite D call. Germline V CDR1 and CDR2: GTSNPN, SVGIG (reference sequence). Deletions cut 2 bases from V and 2 bases from J, with 4 bases between. This CDR3 is 11 amino acids long. This chain's CDR3 is CAWSTAYEQYF. The CDR3 coding sequence is TGTGCCTGGAGTACAGCCTACGAGCAGTACTTC.

Ten or more counts support this clonotype. The chain links TRBV6-2 or TRBV6-3 to TRBJ1-2; TRBD1 aligns across 7 bases. CDR1 MNHEY and CDR2 SVGEGT come from the germline V gene. CDR3 size: 16 residues. V shed 2 bases and J 0 bases; nucleotides not matched to a gene: 6. CDR3 protein: CASSYLGQLTNYGYTF. The CDR3 DNA reads as TGTGCCAGCAGTTACCTGGGACAGCTCACTAACTATGGCTACACCTTC.

The V call is TRBV29-1, the J call TRBJ2-3; D gene ambiguous. This CDR3 region has 12 residues. V lost 6 bases and J 0 bases, leaving 7 bases between the germline ends. Germline V gene sequence: CDR1 SQVTM, CDR2 ANQGSEA. CDR3 in DNA: TGCAGCGTACTACCTAGCACAGATACGCAGTATTTT. This translates into CSVLPSTDTQYF.

This clonotype occurred once. The chain is built from TRBV9 and TRBJ2-7; TRBD1 or TRBD2 may be the D gene (5 bases each). The CDR3 loop spans 15 amino acids. V was pared by 0 bases and J by 2 bases, with 12 bases between. Germline V gene sequence: CDR1 SGDLS, CDR2 YYNGEE. CDR3 in amino acids: CASSVAGTGAYEQYF. DNA of the CDR3: TGTGCCAGCAGCGTAGCCGGGACGGGTGCCTACGAGCAGTACTTC.

V usage is TRBV18 and J usage is TRBJ1-1, with 7 bases that match TRBD1. Germline V lookup: CDR1 KGHSH, CDR2 LQKENI. V gave up 9 bases and J gave up 4 bases; unmatched junction bases: 5. The CDR3 covers 12 residues. In nucleotides, the CDR3 is TGTGCCAGTACAGGGGTGGCCACTGAAGCTTTCTTT. Translating gives CASTGVATEAFF.

In its sample, this clonotype was seen many times. The V gene is TRBV2, the J gene TRBJ1-2, with D tentatively TRBD1 (5 bases). Trimming pared 11 bases from V and 7 bases from J, leaving 29 bases between. The V gene's germline CDR1 is SNHLY and CDR2 FYNNEI. This CDR3 is 16 amino acids long. The CDR3 region is CAQSIESTPGQAGYTF. CDR3 DNA sequence: TGTGCCCAAAGTATCGAGTCCACACCAGGGCAAGCTGGCTACACCTTC.

This clonotype was recorded at least ten times. The chain recombines TRBV7-9 with TRBJ1-1; 8 nucleotides match TRBD1. The CDR3 sequence is 17 residues long. V gave up 5 bases and J gave up 5 bases; unmatched junction bases: 16. Germline CDR1 reads SEHNR; CDR2 reads FQNEAQ (reference sequence). The CDR3 nucleotides read TGTGCCAGCAGCACGGACAGGGCCCCGCGGGGAGTGACTGAAGCTTTCTTT. Translating gives CASSTDRAPRGVTEAFF.

The chain joins TRBV3-1 to TRBJ2-7; weak D call: TRBD2 (5 bases). Germline loops: CDR1 LGHDT, CDR2 YNNKEL (reference sequence). V was clipped by 1 base and J by 0 bases, with 13 bases between them. CDR3 size: 16 residues. CDR3 in amino acids: CASSQGLRRASYEQYF. CDR3 DNA: TGTGCCAGCAGCCAAGGGTTGCGGCGGGCCTCCTACGAGCAGTACTTC.

This clonotype has more than one count but fewer than ten. This sequence joins TRBV28 and TRBJ1-6; possibly TRBD1 for D (6 bases). V dropped 2 bases and J dropped 7 bases, with 12 bases sitting between them. CDR3 length: 15 residues. Germline V gene sequence: CDR1 MDHEN, CDR2 SYDVKM. The CDR3 sequence is CASSLPGHENSPLHF. CDR3 DNA: TGTGCCAGCAGTTTACCGGGACACGAAAATTCACCCCTCCACTTT.

This clonotype appeared a few times. J is TRBJ2-7 and V is TRBV6-1; maybe TRBD2 (5 bases). Trimming pared 6 bases from V and 5 bases from J, leaving 17 bases between. Germline CDR1 MNHNS, CDR2 SASEGT. The CDR3 contains 14 residues. In DNA, the CDR3 is TGTGCCAGCAGCACTTTGGCTAGCCGACACGAGCAGTACTTC. Its translation: CASSTLASRHEQYF.